This T cell receptor (beta chain) originates from a study of T cell responses to AZD1222 COVID-19 vaccine. Germline values: CDR1 MRHNA, CDR2 SNTAGT. The CDR3 is 15 amino acids. Trimming removed 3 bases from V and 4 bases from J, with 15 bases in between. Generated by immunoSEQ multiplex PCR, the TCRdb table keeps only in-frame clones and is missing some. Of about 190,000 clones detected, approximately 91% appear once; the ten largest clones hold nearly 1%. On this clone: Its antigen is still unknown.

Study results and limitations: Donor demographics were predominantly white British with a female majority; clonal diversity may be underestimated.

The sample was peripheral blood, taken on day 0 of AZD1222 vaccination. The rearrangement joins TRBV6-4 to TRBJ1-1; D unclear. The receptor was derived from an adult in good health. The CDR3 reads CASSERGDGSTEAFF. The CDR3 DNA sequence: TGTGCCAGCAGTGAACGAGGAGATGGGAGCACTGAAGCTTTCTTT.